This T cell receptor beta chain is from a study of response to subunit inactivated influenza vaccine. Notes on the study in general: Each seasonal flu vaccination may recruit only limited new T cells, authors suggested.

Germline CDR1 is MGHRA and CDR2 is YSYEKL. V was shortened by 1 base and J by 0 bases, with 16 bases between the two germline ends. CDR3 length: 18 residues. In TCRdb, the RT-PCR reads were re-called with MiXCR into one record per CDR3 protein. The sample contains about 800,000 distinct CDR3 sequences, approximately 21% of which appear only once. About this clonotype: The antigen is unknown.

The chain recombines TRBV4-1 with TRBJ1-3; TRBD1 is a possible D gene (5 bases). Sample: PBMCs from blood, taken 5 days after vaccination. The receptor comes from a man in his fifties or sixties who received an inactivated influenza vaccine. CDR3 amino acids: CASSQGIGGRHSGNTIYF. DNA for the CDR3: TGCGCCAGCAGCCAAGGGATTGGGGGACGGCACTCTGGAAACACCATATATTTT.